The TCR beta chain under discussion was sequenced for a study of OX40 agonist ivuxolimab in advanced cancers. Study details: The dose-escalation group included hepatocellular carcinoma, melanoma, renal cell carcinoma and head and neck cancer.

Turning to this clone: The germline gene is not matched at one end of the junction; a read error may be the cause.

Germline CDR1 MGHRA, CDR2 YSYEKL. CDR3 length: 18 residues. The assay was immunoSEQ multiplex PCR, and TCRdb's table has in-frame clones only and misses some. The sample lists some 5,100 clones, 85% to 90% occurring once. The material sequenced was CD4+ or CD8+ T cells sorted from blood, taken in a trial of the OX40 agonist ivuxolimab. The V call is TRBV4-1, the J call TRBJ2-1, with D perhaps TRBD1 or TRBD2 (5 bases each). The TCR was taken from an adult with an advanced solid tumor such as melanoma, head and neck, liver or kidney cancer. CDR3 DNA: TGCGCCAGCAGCCACCGAGAGGGGACGGGTCCTCTGGGGAATGGGCAGTTCTTC. This encodes CASSHREGTGPLGNGQFF.